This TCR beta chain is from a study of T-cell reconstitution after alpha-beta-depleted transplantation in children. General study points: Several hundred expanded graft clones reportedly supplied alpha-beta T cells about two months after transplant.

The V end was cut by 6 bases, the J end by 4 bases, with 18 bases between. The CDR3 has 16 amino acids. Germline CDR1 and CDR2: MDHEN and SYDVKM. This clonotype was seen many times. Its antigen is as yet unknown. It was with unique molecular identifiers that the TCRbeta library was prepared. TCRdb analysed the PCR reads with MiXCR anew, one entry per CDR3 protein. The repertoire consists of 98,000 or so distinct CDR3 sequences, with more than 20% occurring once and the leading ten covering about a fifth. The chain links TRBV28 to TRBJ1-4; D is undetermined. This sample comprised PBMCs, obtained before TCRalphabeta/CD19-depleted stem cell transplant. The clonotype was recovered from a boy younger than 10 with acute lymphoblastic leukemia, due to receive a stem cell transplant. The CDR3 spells CASSRTGVALNEKLFF. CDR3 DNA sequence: TGTGCCAGCAGCCGTACGGGCGTTGCCCTTAATGAAAAACTGTTTTTT.